These 21 T cell receptor beta chains originate from one sample sequenced in a study of vaccination and CD4 T cells after COVID-19. Cultured CD4+ T cell DNA underwent sequencing with the Oncomine TCR Beta short-read assay. TCRdb passed the PCR reads through MiXCR, listing each CDR3 protein once. The data contain about 10,000 distinct CDR3 sequences, 50% to 60% of them seen just once; the ten biggest clones take up under 20%. Their antigen targets remain unknown. Treatment in this sample: approximately nine-day PBMC culture with coronavirus spike peptide pools or control peptides (ViraFEST assay). The sample comprised CD4+ T cells from blood, cultured in vitro. These receptors were collected from a human donor who had recovered from COVID-19.

This clonotype was seen once. The gene calls are TRBV20-1 and TRBJ1-2; D unresolved. The V gene's germline CDR1 is DFQATT and CDR2 SNEGSKA (reference sequence). CDR3 size: 12 residues. V was clipped by 6 bases and J by 8 bases, with 16 bases between them. The DNA of the CDR3 is TGCAGTGCCGGGGAGGGTACTAAGGGCTACACCTTC. Its translation: CSAGEGTKGYTF.

The V call is TRBV30, the J call TRBJ1-6; no clear D gene. CDR1 GTSNPN and CDR2 SVGIG come from the germline V gene (reference sequence). The CDR3 runs to 17 residues. Trimming removed 3 bases at V and 5 bases at J, with 20 bases between. CDR3 bases: TGTGCCTGGAGCCCACGCGTGGGTGCACTCAATAATTCACCCCTCCACTTT. Translation gives CAWSPRVGALNNSPLHF.

CDR3 in DNA: TGTGCCAGCAGCTTATACCGCGGAGCCTACGAGCAGTACTTC. Its translation is CASSLYRGAYEQYF. This chain uses TRBV11-3 with TRBJ2-7; no firm D call. V was clipped by 2 bases and J by 2 bases, with 10 bases between them. This CDR3 is 14 amino acids long. The germline CDR1 and CDR2 sequences are SGHNT and YENEEA. Full variable domain (outside the CDR3, taken from reference TRBV11-3 and TRBJ2-7): EAGVVQSPRYKIIEKKQPVAFWCNPISGHNTLYWYLQNLGQGPELLIRYENEEAVDDSQLPKDRFSAERLKGVDSTLKIQPAELGDSAVYLCASSLYRGAYEQYFGPGTRLTVT.

This rearrangement joins TRBV28 to TRBJ1-2; D unresolved. With 3 bases removed from V and 3 bases from J, the gap between germline ends came to 14 bases. Per germline, CDR1 MDHEN and CDR2 SYDVKM. This CDR3 comprises 15 residues. Written as DNA, the CDR3 is TGTGCCAGCAGTTTGCAGCTCAGGTGGTACTATGGCTACACCTTC. The encoded protein is CASSLQLRWYYGYTF.

The chain recombines TRBV6-2 or TRBV6-3 with TRBJ1-5; D perhaps matches TRBD1 (6 bases). This CDR3 region has 14 residues. Per germline, CDR1 MNHEY and CDR2 SVGEGT. V lost 7 bases and J 4 bases, leaving 14 bases between the germline ends. The CDR3 is CASTHPRGNQPQHF. The CDR3 DNA follows: TGTGCCAGCACCCACCCCAGGGGTAATCAGCCCCAGCATTTT.

The chain combines TRBV7-9 with TRBJ2-2, with D unresolved. This CDR3 region has 14 residues. Trimming took 1 base from V and 1 from J, leaving 4 bases between them. Germline lookup yields CDR1 SEHNR and CDR2 FQNEAQ (reference sequence). The CDR3 DNA is TGTGCCAGCAGCTTAGTTGGGAACACCGGGGAGCTGTTTTTT. This encodes CASSLVGNTGELFF.

V is TRBV2 and J is TRBJ1-2, with D maybe TRBD1 (5 bases). CDR3 size: 12 residues. Germline assignment: CDR1 SNHLY and CDR2 FYNNEI. Trimming left V 10 bases short and J 2 bases short, with 11 bases between. The CDR3 region has the DNA TGTGCCACTTCGGGGGGGAACTATGGCTACACCTTC. Translated, it gives CATSGGNYGYTF. The variable domain in full, completed from reference TRBV2 and TRBJ1-2, reads EPEVTQTPSHQVTQMGQEVILRCVPISNHLYFYWYRQILGQKVEFLVSFYNNEISEKSEIFDDQFSVERPDGSNFTLKIRSTKLEDSAMYFCATSGGNYGYTFGSGTRLTVV.

The chain combines TRBV10-3 with TRBJ2-5; 10 bases line up with TRBD2. The V gene end was trimmed by 3 bases and the J gene end by 4 bases; junction bases not matched to a gene: 5. The CDR3 is 15 amino acids. Germline CDR1 and CDR2: ENHRY and SYGVKD. CDR3 loop: CAISDAGTSAETQYF. The CDR3 DNA is TGTGCCATCAGTGACGCGGGGACTAGCGCAGAGACCCAGTACTTC.

Here the CDR3 DNA reads TGTGCCAGCAGCCTTGGGAGGTGGGGGCGCGATGAAGCTTTCTTT. This codes for CASSLGRWGRDEAFF. This chain joins TRBV11-2 and TRBJ1-1; TRBD1 might be the D (6 bases). Germline V CDR1 and CDR2: SGHAT, FQNNGV. The CDR3 extends over 15 amino acids. Trimming cost V 5 bases and J 7 bases, with 20 bases left between them.

This clonotype has only a few counts. The chain has TRBV20-1 and TRBJ2-3, with a possible D match to TRBD2 (5 bases). The CDR3 consists of 16 residues. Germline V gene lookup returns CDR1 DFQATT and CDR2 SNEGSKA (reference sequence). Trimming cost V 2 bases and J 6 bases, with 21 bases left between them. CDR3 residues: CSARPIAGANRDTQYF. CDR3 in DNA: TGCAGTGCTAGACCAATCGCGGGCGCCAATAGGGATACGCAGTATTTT.

This clonotype was seen more than once but under ten times. The chain links TRBV15 to TRBJ2-7; no clear D. V was clipped by 1 base and J by 3 bases, with 7 bases between them. This CDR3 contains 13 residues. The germline CDR1 and CDR2 sequences are LNHNV and YYDKDF (reference sequence). The CDR3 loop reads CATSRVQSYEQYF. The CDR3 DNA follows: TGTGCCACCAGCAGAGTACAGAGCTACGAGCAGTACTTC. Using reference TRBV15 and TRBJ2-7 for the parts outside the CDR3, the full variable domain is DAMVIQNPRYQVTQFGKPVTLSCSQTLNHNVMYWYQQKSSQAPKLLFHYYDKDFNNEADTPDNFQSRRPNTSFCFLDIRSPGLGDTAMYLCATSRVQSYEQYFGPGTRLTVT.

This clonotype was seen more than once but under ten times. The chain recombines TRBV19 with TRBJ2-7; the match to TRBD1 covers 9 bases. The J segment lost 4 bases and the V segment lost 3 bases, leaving 4 bases of the junction unmatched. The germline V gene encodes CDR1 LNHDA and CDR2 SQIVND (reference sequence). This CDR3 has 14 residues. The CDR3 DNA reads as TGTGCCAGTAGTATCGGGACAGGGCCATACGAGCAGTACTTC. It yields the protein CASSIGTGPYEQYF. The entire variable domain, with the rest obtained from reference TRBV19 and TRBJ2-7, is as follows: DGGITQSPKYLFRKEGQNVTLSCEQNLNHDAMYWYRQDPGQGLRLIYYSQIVNDFQKGDIAEGYSVSREKKESFPLTVTSAQKNPTAFYLCASSIGTGPYEQYFGPGTRLTVT.

This clonotype was recorded a few times. V and J are TRBV6-1 and TRBJ2-4, with 9 bases lining up with TRBD1. CDR3 length: 15 amino acids. Germline lookup yields CDR1 MNHNS and CDR2 SASEGT. After removal of 5 bases from V and 5 bases from J, the junction contained 7 bases not matched to a gene. CDR3 amino acids: CASSPGTGIQNIQYF. The CDR3 coding sequence is TGTGCCAGCAGTCCAGGGACAGGGATCCAAAACATTCAGTACTTC.

CDR3 nucleotides: TGTGCCAGTAGTATAGGTAGCAGCAATCAGCCCCAGCATTTT. Translated: CASSIGSSNQPQHF. This rearrangement joins TRBV19 to TRBJ1-5; unclear D gene. CDR1 and CDR2 from the germline V gene are LNHDA and SQIVND (reference sequence). With 1 base removed from V and 1 base from J, the gap between germline ends came to 5 bases. The CDR3 length is 14 residues.

This clonotype appeared a single time. The chain recombines TRBV10-3 with TRBJ2-2; 12 bases align to TRBD1. The germline CDR1 and CDR2 sequences are ENHRY and SYGVKD. The V gene end was trimmed by 0 bases and the J gene end by 7 bases; junction bases not matched to a gene: 6. The CDR3 covers 17 residues. This CDR3 reads CAISESPGQGAFGELFF. The CDR3 nucleotides read TGTGCCATCAGTGAGTCCCCGGGACAGGGGGCTTTCGGGGAGCTGTTTTTT.

This clonotype came up a few times. The J gene is TRBJ2-5, the V gene TRBV11-3; a weak D match, TRBD1 (6 bases). Germline CDR1 is SGHNT and CDR2 is YENEEA. The germline V and J ends were trimmed by 4 bases and 2 bases, with 11 bases remaining between them. This CDR3 has 14 residues. CDR3 amino acids: CASSSRTVQETQYF. In nucleotides, the CDR3 is TGTGCCAGCAGCTCAAGGACAGTTCAAGAGACCCAGTACTTC.

The CDR3 sequence: CASSPLGRPNPYGYTF. The CDR3 coding sequence is TGTGCCAGCAGCCCATTGGGACGCCCCAACCCCTATGGCTACACCTTC. The chain carries TRBV28 and TRBJ1-2; TRBD1 might be the D (5 bases). The CDR3 has 16 amino acids. Trimming cost V 6 bases and J 4 bases, with 21 bases left between them. Germline values: CDR1 MDHEN, CDR2 SYDVKM.

V gene TRBV20-1 combines with J gene TRBJ1-5; possibly TRBD1 for D (5 bases). The V gene's germline CDR1 is DFQATT and CDR2 SNEGSKA (reference sequence). V was shortened by 6 bases and J by 7 bases, with 16 bases between the two germline ends. The CDR3 runs 13 residues. The CDR3 loop is CSARVGGRQPQHF. The CDR3 DNA follows: TGCAGTGCCCGTGTGGGGGGGAGACAGCCCCAGCATTTT.

This clonotype was seen only a few times. CDR3 in DNA: TGCAGTGCTAGTCCCGACCCGGAGACCCAGTACTTC. Residues: CSASPDPETQYF. The chain employs TRBV20-1 and TRBJ2-5; no reliable D call. The CDR3 runs to 12 residues. V was trimmed by 3 bases and J by 5 bases, leaving 10 bases between them. The germline gives CDR1 DFQATT, CDR2 SNEGSKA (reference sequence).

This clonotype appeared once. The V call is TRBV19, the J call TRBJ2-3; 8 bases are a match to TRBD2. V lost 3 bases and J lost 5; bases outside the gene matches: 16. The length of the CDR3 is 18 residues. Germline V gene lookup returns CDR1 LNHDA and CDR2 SQIVND (reference sequence). This CDR3 is CASSMTGGALSLEDTQYF. DNA for the CDR3: TGTGCCAGTAGTATGACGGGGGGGGCCTTAAGTTTGGAAGATACGCAGTATTTT.

This clonotype was seen only a few times. This chain links TRBV15 with TRBJ2-7, with 9 bases lining up with TRBD1. This CDR3 has 15 amino acids. Germline V lookup: CDR1 LNHNV, CDR2 YYDKDF (reference sequence). The V and J ends lost 1 base and 5 bases, in that order; junction bases with no gene match: 6. The CDR3 nucleotides read TGTGCCACCAGCAGAGGGAAACAGGGGGCAGACGAGCAGTACTTC. The encoded protein is CATSRGKQGADEQYF.